Listed below are T cell receptor beta chains from one sample, sequenced in a study of vaccination and CD4 T cells after COVID-19. The antigens for these receptors are not known. In TCRdb, the PCR reads were re-called with MiXCR into one record per CDR3 protein. The repertoire holds 12,000 or so distinct CDR3 sequences, with roughly three fifths as singletons. The sample comprised CD4+ T cells from blood, cultured in vitro. All receptors derive from a human donor who had recovered from COVID-19. The CDR3 runs from the conserved cysteine through the conserved F or W. The order of the fields is D gene, clone size, J gene, V gene, CDR3 protein, CDR3 DNA. D genes are given only for firm matches. Only part of the rows carry a size: once, few, many, or a class if the clone is expanded.

.,.,TRBJ2-3,TRBV7-2,CASSLVGTDTQYF,TGTGCCAGCAGCTTAGTGGGAACAGATACGCAGTATTTT
TRBD1,few,TRBJ2-3,TRBV20-1,CSASTGQGSTDTQYF,TGCAGTGCAAGCACTGGACAGGGGAGCACAGATACGCAGTATTTT
.,.,TRBJ2-1,TRBV10-3,CAISESWGPLNNEQFF,TGTGCCATCAGTGAGTCTTGGGGACCCCTGAACAATGAGCAGTTCTTC
TRBD2,few,TRBJ2-3,TRBV19,CASSSQRGDTQYF,TGTGCCAGTAGTTCACAGCGGGGCGATACGCAGTATTTT
.,.,TRBJ1-6,TRBV24-1,CATLEAGEPPLHF,TGTGCCACCTTAGAGGCAGGGGAGCCACCCCTCCACTTT
.,few,TRBJ2-4,TRBV6-4,CASSDVGLTALAKNIQYF,TGTGCCAGCAGTGATGTAGGGTTGACAGCGCTAGCCAAAAACATTCAGTACTTC
.,.,TRBJ1-5,TRBV20-1,CSAIVWGMGPQPQHF,TGCAGTGCCATCGTCTGGGGTATGGGGCCGCAGCCCCAGCATTTT
.,.,TRBJ2-7,TRBV11-3,CASSHRADPGEQYF,TGTGCCAGCAGCCACCGTGCGGATCCCGGCGAGCAGTACTTC
TRBD1,few,TRBJ2-5,TRBV7-2,CASSLQGERAQYF,TGTGCCAGCAGCTTACAGGGGGAGAGGGCCCAGTACTTC
TRBD1,medium-sized,TRBJ1-1,TRBV6-1,CATAVNRGGAEAFF,TGTGCCACCGCAGTCAACAGGGGTGGGGCTGAAGCTTTCTTT
TRBD1,few,TRBJ1-5,TRBV27,CASSSDRFNQPQHF,TGTGCCAGCAGTTCGGACAGGTTCAATCAGCCCCAGCATTTT
TRBD2,few,TRBJ2-1,TRBV27,CASSSPSGGRVLYNEQFF,TGTGCCAGCAGTTCACCCTCGGGGGGACGCGTTCTCTACAATGAGCAGTTCTTC
TRBD2,.,TRBJ2-3,TRBV24-1,CATSDRLASDTQYF,TGTGCCACCAGTGATAGACTAGCTTCAGATACGCAGTATTTT
TRBD1,few,TRBJ2-3,TRBV24-1,CATSEPTGAGTDTQYF,TGTGCCACCAGTGAACCAACAGGGGCGGGCACAGATACGCAGTATTTT
.,.,TRBJ2-2,TRBV7-8,CASSLIRLETTGELFF,TGTGCCAGCAGCTTAATAAGGCTCGAGACAACCGGGGAGCTGTTTTTT
.,.,TRBJ1-2,TRBV7-9,CASSALDRPLGYTF,TGTGCCAGCAGCGCCTTGGACAGACCCCTGGGCTACACCTTC
.,few,TRBJ2-3,TRBV20-1,CSAIVGVASSDTQYF,TGCAGTGCTATCGTCGGGGTAGCGAGTTCAGATACGCAGTATTTT
TRBD1,.,TRBJ1-5,TRBV2,CASTDRGNQPQHF,TGTGCCAGCACGGACAGGGGCAATCAGCCCCAGCATTTT
.,few,TRBJ1-1,TRBV6-1,CASIPVLNTEAFF,TGTGCCAGCATCCCGGTATTAAACACTGAAGCTTTCTTT
.,few,TRBJ1-1,TRBV20-1,CSARKASQGLGRAFF,TGCAGTGCTAGAAAGGCCAGTCAGGGGCTCGGGAGAGCTTTCTTT
.,.,TRBJ2-5,TRBV30,CAWSVSWQETQYF,TGTGCCTGGAGTGTATCTTGGCAAGAGACCCAGTACTTC
.,.,TRBJ1-2,TRBV5-1,CASSLNNYGYTF,TGCGCCAGCAGCTTGAACAACTATGGCTACACCTTC
TRBD1,few,TRBJ1-2,TRBV7-9,CASSLGQGAGYTF,TGTGCCAGCAGCCTCGGACAGGGCGCGGGCTACACCTTC
.,.,TRBJ1-5,TRBV5-4,CASSMGSSNQPQHF,TGTGCCAGCTCTATGGGATCTAGCAATCAGCCCCAGCATTTT
TRBD2,.,TRBJ2-7,TRBV7-2,CASSTRTSGSQLEQYF,TGTGCCAGCAGCACACGGACTAGCGGGAGTCAGCTCGAGCAGTACTTC
.,.,TRBJ1-5,TRBV28,CASSLYPAGEGQPQHF,TGTGCCAGCAGCCTATACCCCGCAGGGGAAGGTCAGCCCCAGCATTTT
.,.,TRBJ1-5,TRBV5-1,CASSVTLDQPQHF,TGCGCCAGCAGTGTAACCTTAGATCAGCCCCAGCATTTT
.,.,TRBJ1-5,TRBV6-1,CASAEYRGNQPQHF,TGTGCCAGCGCCGAATACAGGGGCAATCAGCCCCAGCATTTT
.,.,TRBJ2-1,TRBV6-1,CATRTYNEQFF,TGTGCCACCCGAACCTACAATGAGCAGTTCTTC
.,.,TRBJ1-4,TRBV28,CATGVGGATNEKLFF,TGTGCCACTGGTGTGGGGGGTGCAACTAATGAAAAACTGTTTTTT
TRBD2,few,TRBJ2-3,TRBV20-1,CSATGLERWFGSTDTQYF,TGCAGTGCTACCGGACTAGAGAGGTGGTTTGGAAGCACAGATACGCAGTATTTT
.,few,TRBJ2-2,TRBV7-3,CASSLLTSQQGGELFF,TGTGCCAGCAGCCTCTTAACATCGCAGCAAGGCGGGGAGCTGTTTTTT
TRBD2,.,TRBJ2-2,TRBV7-2,CASSMGLAGTAAGELFF,TGTGCCAGCAGCATGGGACTAGCGGGGACGGCGGCCGGGGAGCTGTTTTTT
.,few,TRBJ1-2,TRBV6-1,CASKRGRSDGYTF,TGTGCCAGCAAGAGGGGCCGGTCGGACGGCTACACCTTC
.,.,TRBJ1-5,TRBV20-1,CSASGGNEQPQHF,TGCAGTGCTAGCGGGGGGAACGAGCAGCCCCAGCATTTT
TRBD2,.,TRBJ2-7,TRBV7-9,CASGSGSPYEQYF,TGTGCCAGCGGTAGCGGGAGCCCCTACGAGCAGTACTTC
.,.,TRBJ1-5,TRBV7-2,CASSFMGQPQHF,TGTGCCAGCAGCTTTATGGGCCAGCCCCAGCATTTT
.,.,TRBJ2-7,TRBV21-1,CASSKSGQAHYEQYF,TGTGCCAGCAGCAAATCTGGACAGGCTCACTACGAGCAGTACTTC
.,few,TRBJ2-1,TRBV7-6,CASSPRVRTDLDNEQFF,TGTGCCAGCAGCCCAAGGGTTCGGACAGATTTGGACAATGAGCAGTTCTTC
TRBD2,.,TRBJ2-5,TRBV20-1,CSARDQRDAWETQYF,TGCAGTGCTAGAGATCAGCGGGACGCGTGGGAGACCCAGTACTTC
.,once,TRBJ2-7,TRBV4-1,CASSQAHFRGYEQYF,TGCGCCAGCAGCCAAGCCCATTTCAGGGGCTACGAGCAGTACTTC
.,.,TRBJ2-7,TRBV6-1,CASSSGGPAYEQYF,TGTGCCAGCAGCTCCGGGGGTCCCGCCTACGAGCAGTACTTC
TRBD1,.,TRBJ2-5,TRBV28,CASRKQGLETQYF,TGTGCCAGCAGGAAACAGGGGTTGGAGACCCAGTACTTC
TRBD1,.,TRBJ1-5,TRBV6-2/TRBV6-3,CASSYNSGGTFTWPQHF,TGTGCCAGCAGTTATAACTCAGGGGGTACGTTTACTTGGCCCCAGCATTTT
.,.,TRBJ1-5,TRBV20-1,CSAREGRVRNQPQHF,TGCAGTGCTAGAGAAGGCAGGGTGCGCAATCAGCCCCAGCATTTT
.,.,TRBJ2-7,TRBV5-3,CASSLAGLSSYEQYF,TGTGCCAGCAGCTTGGCCGGACTGAGCTCCTACGAGCAGTACTTC
.,.,TRBJ1-2,TRBV5-1,CASSSEGSNYGYTF,TGCGCCAGCAGCTCCGAGGGGAGTAACTATGGCTACACCTTC
.,few,TRBJ1-5,TRBV6-8,CASSLSYSNQPQHF,TGTGCCAGCAGTCTGAGTTATAGCAATCAGCCCCAGCATTTT
.,few,TRBJ1-1,TRBV27,CASMRGSEAFF,TGTGCCAGCATGCGAGGCTCTGAAGCTTTCTTT
.,.,TRBJ2-7,TRBV6-1,CASSPDEGHEQYF,TGTGCCAGCAGTCCCGATGAAGGTCACGAGCAGTACTTC
.,.,TRBJ2-7,TRBV7-2,CASSRLVSEQYF,TGTGCCAGCAGCCGGCTGGTTTCCGAGCAGTACTTC
TRBD1,.,TRBJ2-7,TRBV12-3/TRBV12-4,CASSPSGQVYEYF,TGTGCCAGCAGCCCATCCGGACAGGTTTATGAATACTTC
.,.,TRBJ2-2,TRBV24-1,CATSDTWTGELFF,TGTGCCACCAGTGATACGTGGACCGGGGAGCTGTTTTTT
.,.,TRBJ2-2,TRBV11-2,CASSFRFEHTGELFF,TGTGCCAGCAGCTTTCGGTTCGAACATACCGGGGAGCTGTTTTTT
.,.,TRBJ2-3,TRBV4-2,CASSQDGDTQYF,TGTGCCAGCAGCCAAGATGGAGATACGCAGTATTTT
TRBD2,.,TRBJ2-1,TRBV7-3,CASSLSASGYNEQFF,TGTGCCAGCAGCTTATCGGCTAGCGGGTACAATGAGCAGTTCTTC
.,large,TRBJ1-1,TRBV28,CAISRRRNTEAFF,TGTGCCATTTCACGGCGGAGGAACACTGAAGCTTTCTTT
TRBD2,.,TRBJ2-3,TRBV5-4,CASSLERDADTQYF,TGTGCCAGCAGCTTGGAGCGGGACGCAGATACGCAGTATTTT